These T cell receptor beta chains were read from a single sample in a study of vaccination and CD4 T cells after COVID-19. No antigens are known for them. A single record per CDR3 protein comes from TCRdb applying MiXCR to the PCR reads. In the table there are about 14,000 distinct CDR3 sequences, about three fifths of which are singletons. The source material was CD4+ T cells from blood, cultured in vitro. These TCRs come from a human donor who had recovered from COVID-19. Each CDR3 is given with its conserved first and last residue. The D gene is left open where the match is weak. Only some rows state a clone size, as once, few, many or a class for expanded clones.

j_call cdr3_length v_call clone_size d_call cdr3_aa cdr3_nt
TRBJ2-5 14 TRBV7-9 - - CASSLVSRQETQYF TGTGCCAGCAGCTTAGTGTCCAGGCAAGAGACCCAGTACTTC
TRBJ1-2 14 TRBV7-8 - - CASSHRLGPEGYTF TGTGCCAGCAGTCACCGATTGGGACCAGAGGGCTACACCTTC
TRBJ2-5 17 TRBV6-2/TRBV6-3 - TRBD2 CASSYPSGSGLVETQYF TGTGCCAGCAGTTACCCTAGCGGGAGTGGATTGGTAGAGACCCAGTACTTC
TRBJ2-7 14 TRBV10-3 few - CAISEGAGVYEQYF TGTGCCATCAGTGAAGGGGCAGGGGTCTACGAGCAGTACTTC
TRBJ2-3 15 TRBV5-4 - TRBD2 CASRLLASGTDTQYF TGTGCCAGCAGGCTACTAGCGTCGGGCACAGATACGCAGTATTTT
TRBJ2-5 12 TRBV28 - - CASSAASKTQYF TGTGCCAGCAGTGCCGCGAGCAAGACCCAGTACTTC
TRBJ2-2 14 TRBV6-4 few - CASSEGSTTGELFF TGTGCCAGCAGTGAAGGGAGTACCACCGGGGAGCTGTTTTTT
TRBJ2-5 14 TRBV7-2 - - CASSFISRQETQYF TGTGCCAGCAGCTTCATATCACGACAAGAGACCCAGTACTTC
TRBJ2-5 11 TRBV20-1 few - CSADHQETQYF TGCAGTGCTGACCACCAAGAGACCCAGTACTTC
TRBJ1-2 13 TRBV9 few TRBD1 CASSTPGQRGYTF TGTGCCAGCAGCACACCGGGACAGCGCGGCTACACCTTC
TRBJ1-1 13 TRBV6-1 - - CASSNLGATEAFF TGTGCCAGCAGTAATCTTGGGGCCACTGAAGCTTTCTTT
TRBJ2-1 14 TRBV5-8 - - CASSSRNRVHEQFF TGTGCCAGCAGCTCACGAAACAGGGTTCATGAGCAGTTCTTC
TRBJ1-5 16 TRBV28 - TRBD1 CASSSPGQGSNQPQHF TGTGCCAGCAGTTCCCCGGGACAGGGGAGCAATCAGCCCCAGCATTTT
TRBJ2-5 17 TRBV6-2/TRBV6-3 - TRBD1 CASSYWVGTGDAETQYF TGTGCCAGCAGTTACTGGGTTGGGACAGGGGACGCAGAGACCCAGTACTTC
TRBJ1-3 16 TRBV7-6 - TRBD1 CASSQNQGDAGNTIYF TGTGCCAGCAGCCAAAACCAGGGGGATGCTGGAAACACCATATATTTT
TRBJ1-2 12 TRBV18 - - CASSPRDYGYTF TGTGCCAGCTCACCACGGGACTATGGCTACACCTTC
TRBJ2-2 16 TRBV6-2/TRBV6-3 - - CASTLWGVANTGELFF TGTGCCAGCACCTTGTGGGGGGTCGCGAACACCGGGGAGCTGTTTTTT
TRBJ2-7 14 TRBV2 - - CASKDSRSSYEQYF TGTGCCAGCAAGGACTCCCGGAGCTCCTACGAGCAGTACTTC
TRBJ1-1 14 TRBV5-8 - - CASSPRGGNTEAFF TGTGCCAGCAGCCCGCGCGGGGGGAACACTGAAGCTTTCTTT
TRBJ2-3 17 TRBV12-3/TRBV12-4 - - CASRPGATKLSTDTQYF TGTGCCAGCAGACCAGGAGCGACAAAGTTAAGCACAGATACGCAGTATTTT
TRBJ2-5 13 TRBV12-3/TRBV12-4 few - CASGGGAIETQYF TGTGCCAGCGGAGGGGGGGCCATCGAGACCCAGTACTTC
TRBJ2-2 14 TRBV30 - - CAWSVWLNTGELFF TGTGCCTGGAGTGTATGGTTGAACACCGGGGAGCTGTTTTTT
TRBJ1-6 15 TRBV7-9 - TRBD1 CASSTRQGDNSPLHF TGTGCCAGCAGCACAAGACAGGGGGATAATTCACCCCTCCACTTT
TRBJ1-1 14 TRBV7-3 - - CASSPTSRSKEAFF TGTGCCAGCAGCCCGACTAGCAGGTCGAAGGAGGCTTTCTTT
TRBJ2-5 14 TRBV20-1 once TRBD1 CSAGGQGGQETQYF TGCAGTGCTGGTGGACAGGGTGGCCAAGAGACCCAGTACTTC
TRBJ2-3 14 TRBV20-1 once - CSAKVFQGTDTQYF TGCAGTGCTAAGGTTTTTCAGGGAACAGATACGCAGTATTTT
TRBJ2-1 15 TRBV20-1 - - CSAKTGRGPYNEQFF TGCAGTGCTAAAACAGGGCGTGGGCCCTACAATGAGCAGTTCTTC
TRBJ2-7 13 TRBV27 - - CASSLTGPYEQYF TGTGCCAGCAGTTTAACAGGGCCCTACGAGCAGTACTTC
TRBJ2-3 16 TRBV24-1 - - CATSDPGTLSTDTQYF TGTGCCACCAGTGATCCCGGGACATTAAGCACAGATACGCAGTATTTT
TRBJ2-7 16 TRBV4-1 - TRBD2 CASSQVGTSRSYEQYF TGCGCCAGCAGCCAAGTGGGGACTAGCAGATCCTACGAGCAGTACTTC
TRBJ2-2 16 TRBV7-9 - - CASSLSGSLNTGELFF TGTGCCAGCAGCTTGAGCGGAAGTCTAAACACCGGGGAGCTGTTTTTT
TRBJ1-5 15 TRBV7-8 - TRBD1 CASSLGQALNQPQHF TGTGCCAGCAGCCTCGGACAGGCTCTAAATCAGCCCCAGCATTTT